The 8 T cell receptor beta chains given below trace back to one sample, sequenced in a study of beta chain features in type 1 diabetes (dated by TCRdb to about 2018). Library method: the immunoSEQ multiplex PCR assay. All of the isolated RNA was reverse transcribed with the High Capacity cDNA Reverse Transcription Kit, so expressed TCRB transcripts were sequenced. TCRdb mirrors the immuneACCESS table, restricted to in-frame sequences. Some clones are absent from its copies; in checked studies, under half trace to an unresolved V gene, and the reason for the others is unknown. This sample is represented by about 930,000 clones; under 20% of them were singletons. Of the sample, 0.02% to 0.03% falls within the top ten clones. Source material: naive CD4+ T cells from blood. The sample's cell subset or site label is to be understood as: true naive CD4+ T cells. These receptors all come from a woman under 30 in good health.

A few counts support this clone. In nucleotides, the CDR3 is TGCAGCGTGGAGCAGGCTGGGGCCAACGTCCTGACTTTC. Its translation is CSVEQAGANVLTF. The V call is TRBV29-1, the J call TRBJ2-6, with unresolved D. Germline values: CDR1 SQVTM, CDR2 ANQGSEA. The CDR3 covers 13 residues. V gave up 6 bases and J gave up 2 bases, with 8 bases separating them.

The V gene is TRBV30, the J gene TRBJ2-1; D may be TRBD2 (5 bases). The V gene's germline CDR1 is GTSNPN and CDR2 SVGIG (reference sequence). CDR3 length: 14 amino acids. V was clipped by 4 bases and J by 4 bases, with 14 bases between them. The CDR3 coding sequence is TGTGCCTGGACTCAGTGGGAGTGGTACAATGAGCAGTTCTTC. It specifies CAWTQWEWYNEQFF.

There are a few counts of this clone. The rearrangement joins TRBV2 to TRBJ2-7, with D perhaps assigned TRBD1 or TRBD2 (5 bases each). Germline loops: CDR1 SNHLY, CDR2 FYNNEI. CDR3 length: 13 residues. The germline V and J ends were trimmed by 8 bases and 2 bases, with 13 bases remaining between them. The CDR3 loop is CASHGGATYEQYF. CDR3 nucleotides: TGTGCCAGCCATGGGGGAGCAACCTACGAGCAGTACTTC.

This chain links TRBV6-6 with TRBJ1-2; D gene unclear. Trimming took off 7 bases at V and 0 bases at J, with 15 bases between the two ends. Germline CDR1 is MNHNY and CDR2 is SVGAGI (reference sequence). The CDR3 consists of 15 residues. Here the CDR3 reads CASIHFQETNYGYTF. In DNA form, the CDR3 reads TGTGCCAGCATCCATTTTCAGGAAACTAACTATGGCTACACCTTC.

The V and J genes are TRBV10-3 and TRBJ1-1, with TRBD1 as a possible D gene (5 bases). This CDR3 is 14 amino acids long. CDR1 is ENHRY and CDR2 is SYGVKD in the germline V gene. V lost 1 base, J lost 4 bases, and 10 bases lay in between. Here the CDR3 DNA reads TGTGCCATCAGTGAGTTGGAGGGGCGCACTGAAGCTTTCTTT. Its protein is CAISELEGRTEAFF.

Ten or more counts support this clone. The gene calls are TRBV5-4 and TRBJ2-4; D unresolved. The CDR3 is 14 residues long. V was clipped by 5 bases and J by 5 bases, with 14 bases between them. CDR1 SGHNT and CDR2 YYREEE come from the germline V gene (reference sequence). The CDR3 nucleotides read TGTGCCAGCAGGTCAGATCTTCCGGAAAACATTCAGTACTTC. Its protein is CASRSDLPENIQYF.

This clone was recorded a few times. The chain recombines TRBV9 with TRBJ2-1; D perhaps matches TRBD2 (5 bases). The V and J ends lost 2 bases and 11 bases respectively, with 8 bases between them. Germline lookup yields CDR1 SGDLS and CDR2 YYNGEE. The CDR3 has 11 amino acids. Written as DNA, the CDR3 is TGTGCCAGCAGCGTGGTCGGGAAGCAGTTCTTC. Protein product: CASSVVGKQFF. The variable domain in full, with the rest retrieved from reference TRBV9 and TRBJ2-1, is DSGVTQTPKHLITATGQRVTLRCSPRSGDLSVYWYQQSLDQGLQFLIQYYNGEERAKGNILERFSAQQFPDLHSELNLSSLELGDSALYFCASSVVGKQFFGPGTRLTVL.

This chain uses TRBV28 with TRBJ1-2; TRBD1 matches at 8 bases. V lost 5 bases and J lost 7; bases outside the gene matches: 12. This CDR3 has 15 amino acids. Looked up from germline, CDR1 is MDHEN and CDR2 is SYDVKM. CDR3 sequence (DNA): TGTGCCAGCAGTCCACTCAGGGGGCGCGGTCCTGGCTACACCTTC. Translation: CASSPLRGRGPGYTF.